The 14 T cell receptor beta chains below come from one sample, sequenced in a study of vaccination effects on CD4 cells after COVID-19. The data were produced by immunoSEQ multiplex PCR, yet TCRdb's version contains in-frame clones alone and is incomplete. The repertoire holds 45,000 or so clones, with about 75% as singletons. No antigen has been assigned to these receptors. The culture ran for about 11 days, and then CD4+ T cells were isolated. The sequencing used CD4+ T cells from PBMCs cultured without peptide, collected before COVID-19 vaccination. Source of these receptors: a human donor who had a prior SARS-CoV-2 infection.

The chain couples TRBV29-1 to TRBJ2-3; possible D gene TRBD1, 5 bases. The CDR3 consists of 12 residues. Germline CDR1 and CDR2: SQVTM and ANQGSEA. V was cut by 5 bases and J by 3 bases, with 9 bases left in between. CDR3 nucleotide sequence: TGCAGCGTTCGTAGACAGACAGATACGCAGTATTTT. Encoded protein: CSVRRQTDTQYF.

The rearrangement uses TRBV25-1 and TRBJ1-1, with 7 nucleotides matching TRBD1. The CDR3 has 13 residues. The germline CDR1 and CDR2 sequences are MGHDK and SYGVNS. V lost 3 bases, J lost 4 bases, and 2 bases stayed unmatched. The chain's CDR3 is CASSEDRSTEAFF. The CDR3, as DNA: TGTGCCAGCAGTGAGGACAGGAGCACTGAAGCTTTCTTT.

This chain joins TRBV5-6 and TRBJ1-2; 7 nucleotides agree with TRBD1. This CDR3 comprises 16 residues. Germline trimming cut 3 bases from V and 8 bases from J; bases unmatched to any gene: 16. The germline V gene encodes CDR1 SGHDT and CDR2 YYEEEE. CDR3 nucleotide sequence: TGTGCCAGCAGCTCCAGGACAGGCGGCACTCTCTGGGGCTACACCTTC. Translation: CASSSRTGGTLWGYTF.

The genes are TRBV7-6 and TRBJ2-5; the D gene could be TRBD1 or TRBD2 (6 bases each). V was clipped by 2 bases and J by 1 base, with 11 bases between them. Per the germline V gene, CDR1 is SGHVS and CDR2 is FNYEAQ. The CDR3 length is 15 residues. The CDR3 is CASSLIGGSQETQYF. CDR3 sequence (DNA): TGTGCCAGCAGCTTAATCGGGGGCTCCCAAGAGACCCAGTACTTC. Full variable domain (remainder filled in from reference TRBV7-6 and TRBJ2-5): GAGVSQSPRYKVTKRGQDVALRCDPISGHVSLYWYRQALGQGPEFLTYFNYEAQQDKSGLPNDRFSAERPEGSISTLTIQRTEQRDSAMYRCASSLIGGSQETQYFGPGTRLLVL.

This chain connects TRBV2 to TRBJ1-2; D remains ambiguous. Germline CDR1 reads SNHLY; CDR2 reads FYNNEI. The CDR3 spans 15 residues. V was shortened by 6 bases and J by 1 base, with 15 bases between the two germline ends. The CDR3 DNA reads TGTGCCAGCAGATCAGACTCCTTGTATAACTATGGCTACACCTTC. This encodes CASRSDSLYNYGYTF.

V usage is TRBV11-3 and J usage is TRBJ2-1, with a weak D call TRBD2 (6 bases). The CDR3 covers 12 residues. Germline lookup yields CDR1 SGHNT and CDR2 YENEEA. V dropped 6 bases and J dropped 12 bases, with 15 bases sitting between them. CDR3 sequence: CASSGSGPGQFF. The CDR3 DNA is TGTGCCAGCAGTGGGAGCGGGCCCGGGCAGTTCTTC. Using reference TRBV11-3 and TRBJ2-1 for the parts outside the CDR3, the full variable domain is EAGVVQSPRYKIIEKKQPVAFWCNPISGHNTLYWYLQNLGQGPELLIRYENEEAVDDSQLPKDRFSAERLKGVDSTLKIQPAELGDSAVYLCASSGSGPGQFFGPGTRLTVL.

This clone has only one observation. This chain uses TRBV5-4 with TRBJ2-3, with D perhaps TRBD1 (5 bases). Trimming cost V 3 bases and J 5 bases, with 13 bases left between them. CDR3 length equals 14 residues. CDR1 SGHNT and CDR2 YYREEE come from the germline V gene (reference sequence). CDR3 amino acids: CASSSVRGGDTQYF. CDR3 bases: TGTGCCAGCAGCTCGGTAAGGGGCGGAGATACGCAGTATTTT.

The chain joins TRBV5-6 to TRBJ1-3; D unresolved. Between the trimmed V and J ends, which lost 0 bases and 4 bases, there was a span of 5 bases. The CDR3 has 13 amino acids. Germline CDR1 and CDR2: SGHDT and YYEEEE. CDR3 sequence reads: CASSLDPGNTIYF. The CDR3 nucleotides read TGTGCCAGCAGCTTGGATCCCGGAAACACCATATATTTT.

The gene calls are TRBV5-1 and TRBJ2-2; TRBD1 matches 7 bases. The V and J ends lost 0 bases and 2 bases, in that order; junction bases with no gene match: 7. The length of the CDR3 is 17 residues. Germline-derived CDR1 and CDR2 are SGHRS and YFSETQ. The DNA of the CDR3 is TGCGCCAGCAGCTTGGCCGTTGGGACAGAAAACACCGGGGAGCTGTTTTTT. Protein product: CASSLAVGTENTGELFF.

The chain recombines TRBV6-6 with TRBJ1-1, with TRBD1 matching 9 bases. Unmatched junction bases numbered 5, after V lost 2 bases and J lost 4 bases. CDR1 and CDR2 (germline): MNHNY, SVGAGI (reference sequence). CDR3 length equals 15 residues. CDR3 sequence reads: CASSYDGTGSTEAFF. CDR3 DNA: TGTGCCAGCAGTTACGACGGGACAGGGAGCACTGAAGCTTTCTTT.

The genes are TRBV18 and TRBJ2-1; D might be TRBD1 (5 bases). The CDR3 consists of 16 residues. Germline V gene sequence: CDR1 KGHSH, CDR2 LQKENI. V lost 0 bases and J 4 bases, leaving 13 bases between the germline ends. The chain's CDR3 is CASSPPGARVYNEQFF. As DNA, the CDR3 is TGTGCCAGCTCACCACCTGGGGCTAGAGTATACAATGAGCAGTTCTTC.

This chain uses TRBV28 with TRBJ2-7; the D is unclear. Germline values: CDR1 MDHEN, CDR2 SYDVKM. The V end was cut by 1 base, the J end by 3 bases, with 22 bases between. This CDR3 is built from 18 residues. The CDR3 region has the DNA TGTGCCAGCAGTTTATTAGGACCTAGGCGACCTAGTTTCTACGAGCAGTACTTC. Amino acids: CASSLLGPRRPSFYEQYF.

The genes are TRBV10-3 and TRBJ2-5; 9 positions agree with TRBD1. The CDR3 is 12 residues long. Germline CDR1 ENHRY, CDR2 SYGVKD. V trimming: 6 bases; J trimming: 6 bases; junction bases outside the gene matches: 2. The CDR3 bases are TGTGCCATCAGGGGGACAGGGAAGACCCAGTACTTC. It is translated as CAIRGTGKTQYF.

This clone has only one observation. The rearrangement links TRBV27 to TRBJ1-1; D call uncertain. This CDR3 has 14 residues. Trimming stripped 4 bases from V and 0 bases from J, with 9 bases between. Germline CDR1 is MNHEY and CDR2 is SMNVEV (reference sequence). CDR3 DNA: TGTGCCAGCAGTTACGGAGGTCTGAACACTGAAGCTTTCTTT. Translating it yields CASSYGGLNTEAFF.